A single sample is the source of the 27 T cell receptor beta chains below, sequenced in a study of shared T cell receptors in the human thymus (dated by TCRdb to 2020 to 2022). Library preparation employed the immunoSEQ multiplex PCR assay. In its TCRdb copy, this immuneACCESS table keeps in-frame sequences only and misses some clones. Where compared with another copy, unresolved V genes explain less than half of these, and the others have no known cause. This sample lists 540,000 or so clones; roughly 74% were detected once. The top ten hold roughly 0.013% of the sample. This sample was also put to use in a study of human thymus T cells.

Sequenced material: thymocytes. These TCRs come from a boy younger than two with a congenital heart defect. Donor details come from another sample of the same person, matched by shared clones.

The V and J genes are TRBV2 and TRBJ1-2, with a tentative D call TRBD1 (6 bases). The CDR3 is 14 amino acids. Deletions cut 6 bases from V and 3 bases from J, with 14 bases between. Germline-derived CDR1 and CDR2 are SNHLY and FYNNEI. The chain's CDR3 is CASSPRGTDYGYTF. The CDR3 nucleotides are TGTGCCAGCAGCCCGAGGGGGACGGACTATGGCTACACCTTC.

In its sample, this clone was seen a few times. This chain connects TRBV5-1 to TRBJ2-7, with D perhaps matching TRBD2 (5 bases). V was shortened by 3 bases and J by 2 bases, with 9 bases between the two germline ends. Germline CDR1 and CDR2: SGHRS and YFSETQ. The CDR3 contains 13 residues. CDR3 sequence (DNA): TGCGCCAGCAGCTCGGGGATCACCTACGAGCAGTACTTC. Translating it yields CASSSGITYEQYF.

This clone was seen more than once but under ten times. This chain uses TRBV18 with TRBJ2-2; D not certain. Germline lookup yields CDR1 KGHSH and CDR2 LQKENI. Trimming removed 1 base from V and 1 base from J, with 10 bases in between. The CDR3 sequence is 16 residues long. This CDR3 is CASSPRPGMNTGELFF. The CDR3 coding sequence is TGTGCCAGCTCACCACGCCCAGGAATGAACACCGGGGAGCTGTTTTTT.

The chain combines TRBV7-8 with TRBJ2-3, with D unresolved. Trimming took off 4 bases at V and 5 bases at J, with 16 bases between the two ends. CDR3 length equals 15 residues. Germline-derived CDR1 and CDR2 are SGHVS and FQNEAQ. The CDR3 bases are TGTGCCAGCAGCTCCGACTGTTCATTCGGAGATACGCAGTATTTT. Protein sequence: CASSSDCSFGDTQYF.

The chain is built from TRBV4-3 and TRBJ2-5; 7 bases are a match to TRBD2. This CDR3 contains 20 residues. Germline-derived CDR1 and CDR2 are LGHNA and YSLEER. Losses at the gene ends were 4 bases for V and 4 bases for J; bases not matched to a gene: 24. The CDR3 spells CASSPTGSLSAGPERETQYF. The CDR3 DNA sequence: TGCGCCAGCAGCCCCACAGGAAGTCTGTCAGCGGGGCCCGAACGAGAGACCCAGTACTTC.

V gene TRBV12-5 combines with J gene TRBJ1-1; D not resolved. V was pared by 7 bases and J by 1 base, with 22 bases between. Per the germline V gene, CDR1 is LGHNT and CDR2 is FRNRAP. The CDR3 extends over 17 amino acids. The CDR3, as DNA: TGTGCTAGTGCCATGGGGTTGGACTCATTACGGAACACTGAAGCTTTCTTT. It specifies CASAMGLDSLRNTEAFF.

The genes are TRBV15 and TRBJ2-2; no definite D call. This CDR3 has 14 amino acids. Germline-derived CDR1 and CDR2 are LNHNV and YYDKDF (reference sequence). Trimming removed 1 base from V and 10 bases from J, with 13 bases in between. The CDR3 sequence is CATSRGSRLVELFF. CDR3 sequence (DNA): TGTGCCACCAGCAGAGGCAGCAGGCTCGTGGAGCTGTTTTTT. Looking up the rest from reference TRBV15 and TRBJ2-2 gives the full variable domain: DAMVIQNPRYQVTQFGKPVTLSCSQTLNHNVMYWYQQKSSQAPKLLFHYYDKDFNNEADTPDNFQSRRPNTSFCFLDIRSPGLGDTAMYLCATSRGSRLVELFFGEGSRLTVL.

The CDR3: CASSSWDRVNQPQHF. The CDR3 nucleotides read TGTGCCAGCAGCTCCTGGGACAGGGTCAATCAGCCCCAGCATTTT. V gene TRBV28 combines with J gene TRBJ1-5; 9 nucleotides agree with TRBD1. Germline V gene lookup returns CDR1 MDHEN and CDR2 SYDVKM. V was pared by 6 bases and J by 3 bases, with 6 bases of the junction left unmatched. This CDR3 is 15 amino acids long.

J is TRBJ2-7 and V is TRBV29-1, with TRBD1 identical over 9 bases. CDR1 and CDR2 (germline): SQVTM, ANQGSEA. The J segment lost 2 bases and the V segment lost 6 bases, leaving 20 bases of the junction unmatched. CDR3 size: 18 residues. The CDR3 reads CSVGLPGQGFPIPYEQYF. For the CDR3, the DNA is TGCAGCGTCGGCCTCCCGGGACAGGGCTTTCCTATTCCCTACGAGCAGTACTTC.

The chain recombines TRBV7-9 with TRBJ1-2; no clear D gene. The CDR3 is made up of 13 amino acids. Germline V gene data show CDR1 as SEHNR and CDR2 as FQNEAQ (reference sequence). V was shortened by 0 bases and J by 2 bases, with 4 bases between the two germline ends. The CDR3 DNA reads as TGTGCCAGCAGCTTAGCCGAGAACTATGGCTACACCTTC. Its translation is CASSLAENYGYTF. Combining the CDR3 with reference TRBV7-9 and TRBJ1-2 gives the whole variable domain DTGVSQNPRHKITKRGQNVTFRCDPISEHNRLYWYRQTLGQGPEFLTYFQNEAQLEKSRLLSDRFSAERPKGSFSTLEIQRTEQGDSAMYLCASSLAENYGYTFGSGTRLTVV.

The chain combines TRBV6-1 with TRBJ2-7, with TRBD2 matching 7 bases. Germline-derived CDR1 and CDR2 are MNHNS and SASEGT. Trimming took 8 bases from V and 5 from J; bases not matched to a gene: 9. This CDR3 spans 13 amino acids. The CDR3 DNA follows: TGTGCCAGCGGCCGAGCGGGAAGAGACGAGCAGTACTTC. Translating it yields CASGRAGRDEQYF.

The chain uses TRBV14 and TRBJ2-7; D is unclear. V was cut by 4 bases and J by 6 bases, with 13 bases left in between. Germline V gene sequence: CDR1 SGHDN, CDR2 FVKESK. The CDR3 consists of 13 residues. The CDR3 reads CASSPPTRGEQYF. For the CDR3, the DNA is TGTGCCAGCAGCCCCCCCACAAGAGGCGAGCAGTACTTC.

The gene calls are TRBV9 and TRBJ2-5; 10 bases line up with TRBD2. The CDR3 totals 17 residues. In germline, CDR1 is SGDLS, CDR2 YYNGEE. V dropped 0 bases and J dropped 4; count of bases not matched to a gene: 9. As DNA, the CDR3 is TGTGCCAGCAGCGTAGGTCCGCAGCGGGAGGGCGGAGAGACCCAGTACTTC. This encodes CASSVGPQREGGETQYF. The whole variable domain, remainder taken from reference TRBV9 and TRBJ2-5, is DSGVTQTPKHLITATGQRVTLRCSPRSGDLSVYWYQQSLDQGLQFLIQYYNGEERAKGNILERFSAQQFPDLHSELNLSSLELGDSALYFCASSVGPQREGGETQYFGPGTRLLVL.

CDR3 region: CASSPTPGQGTNYEQYF. The DNA for the CDR3 is TGTGCCAGCAGCCCAACCCCCGGACAGGGGACAAACTACGAGCAGTACTTC. The V gene is TRBV4-2, the J gene TRBJ2-7; TRBD1 matches at 9 bases. This CDR3 is 17 amino acids long. The J segment lost 3 bases and the V segment lost 4 bases, leaving 13 bases of the junction unmatched. Germline CDR1 reads LGHNA; CDR2 reads YNFKEQ.

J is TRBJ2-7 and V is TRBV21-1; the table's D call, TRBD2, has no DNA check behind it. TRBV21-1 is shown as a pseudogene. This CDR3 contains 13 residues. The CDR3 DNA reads TGTGCCAGCAGAAGACTCGTAAAATACGAGCAGTACTTC. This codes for CASRRLVKYEQYF.

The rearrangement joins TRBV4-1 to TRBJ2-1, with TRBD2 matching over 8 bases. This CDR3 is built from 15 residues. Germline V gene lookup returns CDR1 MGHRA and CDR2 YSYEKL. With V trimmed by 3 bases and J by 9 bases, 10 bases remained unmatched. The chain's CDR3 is CASSHSREGRGEQFF. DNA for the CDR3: TGCGCCAGCAGCCACTCCCGGGAGGGCCGAGGTGAGCAGTTCTTC.

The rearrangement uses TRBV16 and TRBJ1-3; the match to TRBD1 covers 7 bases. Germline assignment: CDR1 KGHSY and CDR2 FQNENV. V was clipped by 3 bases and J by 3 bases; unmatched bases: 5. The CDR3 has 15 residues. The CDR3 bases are TGTGCCAGCAGCCAGAGGGGGCAAAATGGAAACACCATATATTTT. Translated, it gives CASSQRGQNGNTIYF.

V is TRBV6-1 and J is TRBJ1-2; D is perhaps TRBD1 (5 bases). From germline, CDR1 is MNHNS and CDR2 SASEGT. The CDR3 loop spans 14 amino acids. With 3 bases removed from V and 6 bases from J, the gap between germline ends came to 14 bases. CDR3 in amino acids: CASSDFKGLDGYTF. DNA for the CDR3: TGTGCCAGCAGTGACTTTAAGGGGCTTGATGGCTACACCTTC.

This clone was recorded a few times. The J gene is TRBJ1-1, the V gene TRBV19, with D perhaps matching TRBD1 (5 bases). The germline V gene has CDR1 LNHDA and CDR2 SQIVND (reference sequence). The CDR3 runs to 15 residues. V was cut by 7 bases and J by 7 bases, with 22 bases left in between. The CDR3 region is CASKPPSLGRDEAFF. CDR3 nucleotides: TGTGCCAGTAAACCCCCCAGTTTGGGCAGGGATGAAGCTTTCTTT.

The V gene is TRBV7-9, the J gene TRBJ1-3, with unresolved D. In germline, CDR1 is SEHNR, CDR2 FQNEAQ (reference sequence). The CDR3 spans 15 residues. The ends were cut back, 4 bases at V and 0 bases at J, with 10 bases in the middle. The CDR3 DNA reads TGTGCCAGCAGCTCGATCCCTAACTCTGGAAACACCATATATTTT. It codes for CASSSIPNSGNTIYF.

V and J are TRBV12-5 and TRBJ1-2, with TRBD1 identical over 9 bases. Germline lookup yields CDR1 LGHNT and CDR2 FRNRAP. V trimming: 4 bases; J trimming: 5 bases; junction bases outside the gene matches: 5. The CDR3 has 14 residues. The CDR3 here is CASGYRGRSYGYTF. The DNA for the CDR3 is TGTGCTAGTGGTTACAGGGGGCGGTCTTATGGCTACACCTTC.

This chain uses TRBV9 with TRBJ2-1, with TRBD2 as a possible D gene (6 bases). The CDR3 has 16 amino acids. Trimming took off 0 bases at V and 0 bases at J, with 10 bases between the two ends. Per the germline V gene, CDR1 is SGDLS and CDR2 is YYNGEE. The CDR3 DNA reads TGTGCCAGCAGCGTAGGCCCAGCGGGCTCCTACAATGAGCAGTTCTTC. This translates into CASSVGPAGSYNEQFF. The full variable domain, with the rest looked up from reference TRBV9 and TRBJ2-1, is DSGVTQTPKHLITATGQRVTLRCSPRSGDLSVYWYQQSLDQGLQFLIQYYNGEERAKGNILERFSAQQFPDLHSELNLSSLELGDSALYFCASSVGPAGSYNEQFFGPGTRLTVL.

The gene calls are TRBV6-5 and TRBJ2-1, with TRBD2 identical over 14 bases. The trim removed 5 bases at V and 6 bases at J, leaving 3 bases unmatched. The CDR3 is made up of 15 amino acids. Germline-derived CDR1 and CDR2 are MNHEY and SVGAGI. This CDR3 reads CASSRLAGGFNEQFF. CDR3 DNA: TGTGCCAGCAGTCGACTAGCGGGAGGGTTCAATGAGCAGTTCTTC.

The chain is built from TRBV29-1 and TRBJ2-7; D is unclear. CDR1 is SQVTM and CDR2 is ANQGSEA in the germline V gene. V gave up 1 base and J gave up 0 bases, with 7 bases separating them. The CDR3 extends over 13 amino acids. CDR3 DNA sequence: TGCAGCGTTGAAGCCTCCAGCTCCTACGAGCAGTACTTC. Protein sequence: CSVEASSSYEQYF.

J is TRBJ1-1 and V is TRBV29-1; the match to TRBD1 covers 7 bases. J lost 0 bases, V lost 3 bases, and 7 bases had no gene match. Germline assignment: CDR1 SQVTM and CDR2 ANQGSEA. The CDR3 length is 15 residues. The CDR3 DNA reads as TGCAGCGTTGAGGACGACAGGGATTTGAACACTGAAGCTTTCTTT. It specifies CSVEDDRDLNTEAFF.

CDR3 region: CASSQDRGIGTEQYF. The DNA of the CDR3 is TGCGCCAGCAGCCAAGATCGGGGGATCGGGACCGAGCAGTACTTC. This chain links TRBV4-1 with TRBJ2-7, with a tentative D call TRBD2 (6 bases). The CDR3 consists of 15 residues. V was shortened by 0 bases and J by 6 bases, with 15 bases between the two germline ends. Germline V gene data show CDR1 as MGHRA and CDR2 as YSYEKL.

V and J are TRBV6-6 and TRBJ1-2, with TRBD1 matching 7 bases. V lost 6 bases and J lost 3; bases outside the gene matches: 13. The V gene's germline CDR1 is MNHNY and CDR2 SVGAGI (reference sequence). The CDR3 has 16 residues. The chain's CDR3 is CASSSRQGNQYYGYTF. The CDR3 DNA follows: TGTGCCAGCAGCAGCAGACAGGGCAACCAATACTATGGCTACACCTTC.